This T cell receptor (beta chain) was captured by sequencing in a study of low-dose radiotherapy and immunotherapy resistance in tumors. As to time point: after trial treatment. Treatment: LDRT plus nivolumab, ipilimumab, low-dose cyclophosphamide and aspirin (RACIN trial). As a condition of eligibility, patients had advanced solid tumors lacking tumor-infiltrating lymphocytes. Ten or more counts support this clonotype. Alpha and beta chains were covered, as first-strand cDNA relied on TRAV- and TRBV-specific primers. TCR amplification involved 20 PCR cycles with a constant-region primer and V-primer adapter. TCRdb reanalysed the reads using MiXCR and keeps one entry per CDR3 protein. The sample includes more than 90,000 distinct CDR3 sequences, less than 25% of them seen just once. The V and J ends lost 1 base and 6 bases respectively, with 11 bases between them. Germline V lookup: CDR1 SGDLS, CDR2 YYNGEE. The CDR3 sequence is 14 residues long.

The source material was PBMCs, sampled after low-dose radiotherapy plus immunotherapy. This TCR derives from a male donor with prostate cancer. The rearrangement joins TRBV9 to TRBJ2-1; D is possibly TRBD1 or TRBD2 (6 bases each). The chain's CDR3 is CASSVRGVLNEQFF. The CDR3 region has the DNA TGTGCCAGCAGCGTAAGGGGGGTCCTCAATGAGCAGTTCTTC. Filled out from reference TRBV9 and TRBJ2-1, the complete variable domain reads DSGVTQTPKHLITATGQRVTLRCSPRSGDLSVYWYQQSLDQGLQFLIQYYNGEERAKGNILERFSAQQFPDLHSELNLSSLELGDSALYFCASSVRGVLNEQFFGPGTRLTVL.